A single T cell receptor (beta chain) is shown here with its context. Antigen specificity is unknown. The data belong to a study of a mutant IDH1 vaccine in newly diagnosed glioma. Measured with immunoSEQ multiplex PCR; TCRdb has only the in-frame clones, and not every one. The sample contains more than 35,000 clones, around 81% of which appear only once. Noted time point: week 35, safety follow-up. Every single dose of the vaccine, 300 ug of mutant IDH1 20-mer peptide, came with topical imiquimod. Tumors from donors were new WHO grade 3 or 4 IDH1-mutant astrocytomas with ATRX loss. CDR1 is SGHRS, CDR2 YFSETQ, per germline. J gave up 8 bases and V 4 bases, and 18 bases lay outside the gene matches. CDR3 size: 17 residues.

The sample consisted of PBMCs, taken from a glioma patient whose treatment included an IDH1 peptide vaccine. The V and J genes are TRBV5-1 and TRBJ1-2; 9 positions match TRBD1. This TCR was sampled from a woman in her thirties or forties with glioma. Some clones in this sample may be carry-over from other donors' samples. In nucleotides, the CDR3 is TGCGCCAGCAGCCCCGTTGTGACAGGGGGGTTCAGCTGGGGCTACACCTTC. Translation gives CASSPVVTGGFSWGYTF.